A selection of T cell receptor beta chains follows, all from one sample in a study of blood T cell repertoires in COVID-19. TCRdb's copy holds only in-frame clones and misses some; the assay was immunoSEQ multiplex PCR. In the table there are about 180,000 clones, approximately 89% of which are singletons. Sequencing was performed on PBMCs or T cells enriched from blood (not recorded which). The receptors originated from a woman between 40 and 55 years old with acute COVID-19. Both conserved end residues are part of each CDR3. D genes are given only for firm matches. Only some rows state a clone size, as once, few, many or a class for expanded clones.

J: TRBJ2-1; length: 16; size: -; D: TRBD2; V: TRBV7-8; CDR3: CASSLDGLAGYNEQFF; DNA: TGTGCCAGCAGCTTAGATGGGCTAGCGGGTTACAATGAGCAGTTCTTC
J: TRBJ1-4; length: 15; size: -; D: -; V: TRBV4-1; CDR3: CASSQVAGLQEKLFF; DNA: TGCGCCAGCAGCCAAGTTGCAGGGCTCCAAGAAAAACTGTTTTTT
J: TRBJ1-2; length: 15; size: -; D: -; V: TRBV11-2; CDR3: CASSSNRISNYGYTF; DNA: TGTGCCAGCAGCTCAAACAGGATATCTAACTATGGCTACACCTTC
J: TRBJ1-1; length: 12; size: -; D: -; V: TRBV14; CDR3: CASSPTNTEAFF; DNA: TGTGCCAGCAGCCCCACAAACACTGAAGCTTTCTTT
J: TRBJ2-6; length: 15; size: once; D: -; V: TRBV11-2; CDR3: CASSYLARVPLVLTF; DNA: TGTGCCAGCAGCTACTTAGCCCGGGTGCCCCTCGTCCTGACTTTC
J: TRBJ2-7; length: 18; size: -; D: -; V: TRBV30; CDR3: CAWRIRGTYETSSYEQYF; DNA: TGTGCCTGGAGGATCCGCGGGACTTACGAGACCTCATCCTACGAGCAGTACTTC
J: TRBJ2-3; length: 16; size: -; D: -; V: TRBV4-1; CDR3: CASSQDYGGSTDTQYF; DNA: TGCGCCAGCAGCCAAGATTATGGGGGGAGCACAGATACGCAGTATTTT
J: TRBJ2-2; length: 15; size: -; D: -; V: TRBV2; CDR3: CASTPTDTNTGELFF; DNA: TGTGCCAGCACCCCGACCGACACGAACACCGGGGAGCTGTTTTTT
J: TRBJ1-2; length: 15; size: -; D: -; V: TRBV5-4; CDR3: CASSLGGLTNYGYTF; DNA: TGTGCCAGCAGCTTGGGGGGGCTTACCAACTATGGCTACACCTTC
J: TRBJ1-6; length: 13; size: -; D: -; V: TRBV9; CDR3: CASSVTDNSPLHF; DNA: TGTGCCAGCAGCGTGACAGATAATTCACCCCTCCACTTT
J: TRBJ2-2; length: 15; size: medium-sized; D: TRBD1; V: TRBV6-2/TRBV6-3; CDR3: CASSPGQAVSGELFF; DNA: TGTGCCAGCAGCCCCGGACAGGCTGTTTCCGGGGAGCTGTTTTTT
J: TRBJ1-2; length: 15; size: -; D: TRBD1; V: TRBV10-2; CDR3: CASSDPGQGAAGYTF; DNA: TGCGCCAGCAGTGACCCGGGACAGGGGGCGGCAGGCTACACCTTC
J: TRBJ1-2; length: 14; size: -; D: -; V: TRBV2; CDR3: CASRQNGGVYGYTF; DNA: TGTGCCAGCAGGCAGAACGGGGGGGTCTATGGCTACACCTTC
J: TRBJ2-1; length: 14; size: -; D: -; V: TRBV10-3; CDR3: CAISEDYISNEQFF; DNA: TGTGCCATCAGCGAGGACTACATTTCAAATGAGCAGTTCTTC
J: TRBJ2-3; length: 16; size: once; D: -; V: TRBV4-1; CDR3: CASRTSPSGSGDTQYF; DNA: TGCGCCAGCAGGACAAGTCCATCTGGGAGCGGGGATACGCAGTATTTT
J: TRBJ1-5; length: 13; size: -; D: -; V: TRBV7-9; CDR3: CAIHRQEGQPQHF; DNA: TGTGCCATCCACCGGCAGGAGGGTCAGCCCCAGCATTTT
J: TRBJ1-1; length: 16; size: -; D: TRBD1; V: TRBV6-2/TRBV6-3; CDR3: CASSFGTGRSNTEAFF; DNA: TGTGCCAGCAGTTTTGGGACAGGTAGGAGCAACACTGAAGCTTTCTTT
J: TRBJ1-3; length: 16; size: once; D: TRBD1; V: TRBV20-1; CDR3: CSASFILAGGGNTIYF; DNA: TGCAGTGCTAGTTTTATCCTTGCAGGGGGTGGAAACACCATATATTTT
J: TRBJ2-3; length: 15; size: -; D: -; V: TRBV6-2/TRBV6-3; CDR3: CASSYSRGSTDTQYF; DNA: TGTGCCAGCAGTTACTCACGGGGGAGCACAGATACGCAGTATTTT
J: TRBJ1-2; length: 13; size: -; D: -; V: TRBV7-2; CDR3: CASSSGKGLGYTF; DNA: TGTGCCAGCAGCTCAGGGAAGGGGCTTGGCTACACCTTC
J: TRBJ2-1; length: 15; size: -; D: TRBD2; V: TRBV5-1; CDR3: CASSLMASGANEQFF; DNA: TGCGCCAGCAGCTTGATGGCTAGCGGGGCCAATGAGCAGTTCTTC